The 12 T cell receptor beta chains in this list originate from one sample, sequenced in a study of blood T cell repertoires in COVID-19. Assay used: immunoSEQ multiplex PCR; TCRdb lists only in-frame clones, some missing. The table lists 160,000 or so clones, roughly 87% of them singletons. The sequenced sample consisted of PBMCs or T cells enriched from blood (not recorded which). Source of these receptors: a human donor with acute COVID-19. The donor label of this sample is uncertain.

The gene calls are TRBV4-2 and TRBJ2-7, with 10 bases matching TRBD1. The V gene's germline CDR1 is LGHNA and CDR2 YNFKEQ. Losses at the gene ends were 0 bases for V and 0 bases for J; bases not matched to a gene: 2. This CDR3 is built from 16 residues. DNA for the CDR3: TGTGCCAGCAGCCAAGAGGGACAGGGGAGCTCCTACGAGCAGTACTTC. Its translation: CASSQEGQGSSYEQYF.

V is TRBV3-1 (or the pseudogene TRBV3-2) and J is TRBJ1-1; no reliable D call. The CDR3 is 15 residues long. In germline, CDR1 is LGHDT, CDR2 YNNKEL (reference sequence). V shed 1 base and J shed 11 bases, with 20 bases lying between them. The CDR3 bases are TGTGCCAGCAGCCAAGGGTGGCCCCCCGATCGCGGGGCTTTCTTT. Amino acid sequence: CASSQGWPPDRGAFF.

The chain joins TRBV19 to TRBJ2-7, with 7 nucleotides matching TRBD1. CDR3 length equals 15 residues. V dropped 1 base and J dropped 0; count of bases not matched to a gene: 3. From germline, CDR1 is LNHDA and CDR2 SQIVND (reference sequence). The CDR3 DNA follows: TGTGCCAGTAGTATAGCGACAGGGAGCTCCTACGAGCAGTACTTC. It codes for CASSIATGSSYEQYF. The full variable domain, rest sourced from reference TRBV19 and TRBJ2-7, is DGGITQSPKYLFRKEGQNVTLSCEQNLNHDAMYWYRQDPGQGLRLIYYSQIVNDFQKGDIAEGYSVSREKKESFPLTVTSAQKNPTAFYLCASSIATGSSYEQYFGPGTRLTVT.

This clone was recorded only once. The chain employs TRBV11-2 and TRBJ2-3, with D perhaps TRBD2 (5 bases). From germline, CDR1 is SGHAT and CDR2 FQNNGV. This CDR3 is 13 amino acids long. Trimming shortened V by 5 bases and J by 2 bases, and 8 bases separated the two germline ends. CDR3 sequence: CASSRGVTDTQYF. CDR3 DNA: TGTGCCAGCAGCCGGGGTGTCACAGATACGCAGTATTTT.

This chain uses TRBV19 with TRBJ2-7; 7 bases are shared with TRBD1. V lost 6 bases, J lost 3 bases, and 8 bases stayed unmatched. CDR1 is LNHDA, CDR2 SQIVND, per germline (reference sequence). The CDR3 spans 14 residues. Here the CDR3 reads CASRERTGHYEQYF. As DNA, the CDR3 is TGTGCCAGTAGAGAGAGGACAGGCCACTACGAGCAGTACTTC.

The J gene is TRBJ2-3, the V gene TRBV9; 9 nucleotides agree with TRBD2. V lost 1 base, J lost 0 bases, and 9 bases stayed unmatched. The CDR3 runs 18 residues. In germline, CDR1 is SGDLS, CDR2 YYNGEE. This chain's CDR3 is CASSVSPSGASSTDTQYF. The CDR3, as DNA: TGTGCCAGCAGCGTATCTCCTAGCGGGGCTTCTAGCACAGATACGCAGTATTTT.

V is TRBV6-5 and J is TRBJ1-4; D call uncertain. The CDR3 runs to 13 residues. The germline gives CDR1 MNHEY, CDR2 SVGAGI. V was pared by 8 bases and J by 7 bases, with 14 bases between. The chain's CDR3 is CASRRMIGEKLFF. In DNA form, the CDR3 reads TGTGCCAGCCGGAGGATGATCGGTGAAAAACTGTTTTTT.

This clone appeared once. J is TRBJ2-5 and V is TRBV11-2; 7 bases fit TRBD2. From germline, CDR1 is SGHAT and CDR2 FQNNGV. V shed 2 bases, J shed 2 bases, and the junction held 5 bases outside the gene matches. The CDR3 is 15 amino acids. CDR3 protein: CASSLRSGGQETQYF. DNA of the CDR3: TGTGCCAGCAGCTTACGGTCGGGGGGACAAGAGACCCAGTACTTC.

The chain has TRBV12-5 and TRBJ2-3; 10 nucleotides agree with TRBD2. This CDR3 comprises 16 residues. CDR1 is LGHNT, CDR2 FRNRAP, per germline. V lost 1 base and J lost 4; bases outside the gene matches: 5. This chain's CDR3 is CASGLGSGGVPDTQYF. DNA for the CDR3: TGTGCTAGTGGTTTGGGAAGCGGGGGGGTCCCAGATACGCAGTATTTT.

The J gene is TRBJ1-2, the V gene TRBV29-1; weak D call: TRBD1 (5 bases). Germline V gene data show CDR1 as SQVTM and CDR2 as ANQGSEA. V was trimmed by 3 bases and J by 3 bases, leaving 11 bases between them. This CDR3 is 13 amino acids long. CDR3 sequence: CSVDDSGYYGYTF. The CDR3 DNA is TGCAGCGTTGACGACAGTGGGTACTATGGCTACACCTTC.

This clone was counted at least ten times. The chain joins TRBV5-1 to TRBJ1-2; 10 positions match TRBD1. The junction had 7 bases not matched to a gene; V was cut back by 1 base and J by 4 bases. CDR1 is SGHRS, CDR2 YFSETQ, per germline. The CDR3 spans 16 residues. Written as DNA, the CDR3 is TGCGCCAGCAGCTTGAATTCCGGACAGGGGGGCTATGGCTACACCTTC. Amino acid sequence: CASSLNSGQGGYGYTF.

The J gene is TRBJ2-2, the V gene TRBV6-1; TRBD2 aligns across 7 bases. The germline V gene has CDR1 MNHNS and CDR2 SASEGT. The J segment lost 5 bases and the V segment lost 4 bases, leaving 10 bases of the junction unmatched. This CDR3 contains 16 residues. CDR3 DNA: TGTGCCAGCAGTGTAAGCGGGGCCTTTTTGACCGGGGAGCTGTTTTTT. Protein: CASSVSGAFLTGELFF.